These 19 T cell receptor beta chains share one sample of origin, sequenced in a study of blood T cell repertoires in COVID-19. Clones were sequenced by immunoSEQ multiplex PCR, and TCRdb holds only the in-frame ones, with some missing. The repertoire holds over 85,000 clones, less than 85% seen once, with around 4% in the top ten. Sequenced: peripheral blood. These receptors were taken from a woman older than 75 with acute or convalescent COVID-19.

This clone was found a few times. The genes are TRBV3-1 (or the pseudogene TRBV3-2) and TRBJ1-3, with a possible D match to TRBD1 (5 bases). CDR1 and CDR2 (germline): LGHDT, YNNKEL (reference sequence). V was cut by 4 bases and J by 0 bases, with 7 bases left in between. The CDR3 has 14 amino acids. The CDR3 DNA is TGTGCCAGCAGCCCGGGGGGCTCTGGAAACACCATATATTTT. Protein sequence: CASSPGGSGNTIYF.

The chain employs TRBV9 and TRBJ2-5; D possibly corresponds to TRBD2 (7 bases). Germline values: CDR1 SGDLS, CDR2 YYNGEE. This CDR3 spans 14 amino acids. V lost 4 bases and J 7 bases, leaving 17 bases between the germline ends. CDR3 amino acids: CASSPIAGAGTQYF. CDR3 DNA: TGTGCCAGCAGCCCTATTGCGGGGGCCGGGACCCAGTACTTC.

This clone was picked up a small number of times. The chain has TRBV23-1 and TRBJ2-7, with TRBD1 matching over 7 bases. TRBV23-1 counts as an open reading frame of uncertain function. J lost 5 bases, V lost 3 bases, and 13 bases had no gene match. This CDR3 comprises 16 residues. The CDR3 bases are TGCGCCAGCAGTCAGGAGACAGGGTGGGGTGGGCACGAGCAGTACTTC. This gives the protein CASSQETGWGGHEQYF.

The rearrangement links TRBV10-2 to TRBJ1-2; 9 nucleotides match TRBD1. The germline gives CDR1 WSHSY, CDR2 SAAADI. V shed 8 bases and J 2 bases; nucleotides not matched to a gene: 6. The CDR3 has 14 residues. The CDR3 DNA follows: TGCGCCAGCCGGCCTGGGACAGGGAACTATGGCTACACCTTC. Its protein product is CASRPGTGNYGYTF.

The CDR3 loop is CSVRTGSSGNTIYF. The CDR3 nucleotides are TGCAGCGTCCGGACGGGGAGCTCTGGAAACACCATATATTTT. The chain uses TRBV29-1 and TRBJ1-3; D gene ambiguous. Germline assignment: CDR1 SQVTM and CDR2 ANQGSEA. The CDR3 has 14 residues. V was clipped by 6 bases and J by 0 bases, with 12 bases between them.

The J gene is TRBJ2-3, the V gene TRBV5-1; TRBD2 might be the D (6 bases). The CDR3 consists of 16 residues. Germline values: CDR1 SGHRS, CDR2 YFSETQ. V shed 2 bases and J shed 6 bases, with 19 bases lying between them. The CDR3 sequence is CASSLGLARSADTQYF. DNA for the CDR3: TGCGCCAGCAGCTTAGGCCTAGCGAGGTCGGCGGATACGCAGTATTTT.

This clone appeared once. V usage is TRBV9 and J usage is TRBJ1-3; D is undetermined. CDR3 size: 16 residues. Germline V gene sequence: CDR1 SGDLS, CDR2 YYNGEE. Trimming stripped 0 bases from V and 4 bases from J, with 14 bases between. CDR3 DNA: TGTGCCAGCAGCGTAGACTGGGTTAGAGCGGGAAACACCATATATTTT. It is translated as CASSVDWVRAGNTIYF. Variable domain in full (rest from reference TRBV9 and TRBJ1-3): DSGVTQTPKHLITATGQRVTLRCSPRSGDLSVYWYQQSLDQGLQFLIQYYNGEERAKGNILERFSAQQFPDLHSELNLSSLELGDSALYFCASSVDWVRAGNTIYFGEGSWLTVV.

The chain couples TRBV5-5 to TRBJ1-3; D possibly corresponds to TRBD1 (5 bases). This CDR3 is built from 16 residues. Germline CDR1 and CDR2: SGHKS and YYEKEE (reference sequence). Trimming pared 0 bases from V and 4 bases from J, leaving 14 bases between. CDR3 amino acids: CASSLVPGDAGNTIYF. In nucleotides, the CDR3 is TGTGCCAGCAGCTTGGTTCCGGGGGATGCGGGAAACACCATATATTTT.

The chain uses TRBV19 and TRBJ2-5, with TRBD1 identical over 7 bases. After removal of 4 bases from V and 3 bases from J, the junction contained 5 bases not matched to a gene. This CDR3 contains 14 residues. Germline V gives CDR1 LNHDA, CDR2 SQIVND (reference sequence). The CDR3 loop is CASSKQGFEETQYF. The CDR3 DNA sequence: TGTGCCAGTAGTAAACAGGGGTTCGAAGAGACCCAGTACTTC.

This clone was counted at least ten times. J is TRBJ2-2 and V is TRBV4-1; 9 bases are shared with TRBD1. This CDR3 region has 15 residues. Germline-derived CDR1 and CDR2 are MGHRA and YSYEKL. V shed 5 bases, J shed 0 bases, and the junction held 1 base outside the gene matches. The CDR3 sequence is CASSRDRANTGELFF. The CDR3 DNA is TGCGCCAGCAGCAGGGACAGGGCGAACACCGGGGAGCTGTTTTTT.

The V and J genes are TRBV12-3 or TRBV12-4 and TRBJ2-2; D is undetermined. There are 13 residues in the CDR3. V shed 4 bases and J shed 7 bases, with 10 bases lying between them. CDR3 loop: CASSSRPSGELFF. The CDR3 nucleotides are TGTGCCAGCAGTTCCCGTCCTAGCGGGGAGCTGTTTTTT.

The CDR3 nucleotides read TGTGCCAGCAGCTTAGACGGGAGGGCCCCAGAGACCCAGTACTTC. The encoded protein is CASSLDGRAPETQYF. J is TRBJ2-5 and V is TRBV7-2; 8 nucleotides align to TRBD2. CDR1 and CDR2 from the germline V gene are SGHTA and FQGNSA. The CDR3 contains 15 residues. With 1 base clipped from V and 4 bases from J, the junction kept 5 bases outside the gene matches.

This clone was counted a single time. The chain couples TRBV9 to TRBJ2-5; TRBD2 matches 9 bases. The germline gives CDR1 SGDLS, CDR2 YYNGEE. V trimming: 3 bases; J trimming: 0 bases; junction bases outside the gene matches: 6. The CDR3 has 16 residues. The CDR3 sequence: CASSENSGRYQETQYF. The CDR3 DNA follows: TGTGCCAGCAGCGAAAATAGCGGGAGATACCAAGAGACCCAGTACTTC.

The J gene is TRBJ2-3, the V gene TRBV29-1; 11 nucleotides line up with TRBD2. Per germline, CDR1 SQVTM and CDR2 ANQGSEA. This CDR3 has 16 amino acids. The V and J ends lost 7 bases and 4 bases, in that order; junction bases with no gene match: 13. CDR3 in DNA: TGCAGCGCCAGGACTAGACTAGCGGGAAAGGCAGATACGCAGTATTTT. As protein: CSARTRLAGKADTQYF.

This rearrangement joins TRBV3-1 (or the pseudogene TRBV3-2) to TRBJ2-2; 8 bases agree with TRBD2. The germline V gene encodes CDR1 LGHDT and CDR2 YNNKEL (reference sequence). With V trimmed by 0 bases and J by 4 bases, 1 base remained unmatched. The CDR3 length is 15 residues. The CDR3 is CASSQDRGGTGELFF. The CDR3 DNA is TGTGCCAGCAGCCAAGATCGGGGGGGCACCGGGGAGCTGTTTTTT.

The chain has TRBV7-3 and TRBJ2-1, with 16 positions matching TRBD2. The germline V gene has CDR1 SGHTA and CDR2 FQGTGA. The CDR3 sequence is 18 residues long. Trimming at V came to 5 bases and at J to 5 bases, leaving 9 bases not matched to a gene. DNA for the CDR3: TGTGCCAGCAGCCCCACCGGGACTAGCGGGGGGGGAGACAATGAGCAGTTCTTC. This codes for CASSPTGTSGGGDNEQFF.

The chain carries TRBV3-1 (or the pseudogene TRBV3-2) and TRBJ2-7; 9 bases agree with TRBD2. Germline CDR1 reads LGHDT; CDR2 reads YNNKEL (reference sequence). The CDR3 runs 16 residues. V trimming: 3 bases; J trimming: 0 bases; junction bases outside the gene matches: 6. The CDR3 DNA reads TGTGCCAGCAGCCATAAGACTAGCGGAAGCTCCTACGAGCAGTACTTC. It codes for CASSHKTSGSSYEQYF.

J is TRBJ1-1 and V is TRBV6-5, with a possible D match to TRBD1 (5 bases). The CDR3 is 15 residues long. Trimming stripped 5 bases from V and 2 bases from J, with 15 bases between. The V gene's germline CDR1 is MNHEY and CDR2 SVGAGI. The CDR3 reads CASSRVTAHNTEAFF. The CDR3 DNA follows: TGTGCCAGCAGTCGTGTGACAGCCCATAACACTGAAGCTTTCTTT.

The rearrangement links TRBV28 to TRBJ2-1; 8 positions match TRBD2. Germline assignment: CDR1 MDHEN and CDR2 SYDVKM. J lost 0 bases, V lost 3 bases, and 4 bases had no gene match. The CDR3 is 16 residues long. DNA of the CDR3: TGTGCCAGCAGTTTCGGGGGGGGTTTCTCCTACAATGAGCAGTTCTTC. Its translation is CASSFGGGFSYNEQFF. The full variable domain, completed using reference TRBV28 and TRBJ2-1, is DVKVTQSSRYLVKRTGEKVFLECVQDMDHENMFWYRQDPGLGLRLIYFSYDVKMKEKGDIPEGYSVSREKKERFSLILESASTNQTSMYLCASSFGGGFSYNEQFFGPGTRLTVL.